This paragraph covers one T cell receptor (beta chain) sequence. Its matching antigen is unknown. This sample was included in a study of Ad26.COV2.S vaccination and SARS-CoV-2 variants. Overall study context: Intramuscularly, Ad26.COV2.S was given either once or twice, 56 days apart.

Treatment reported: around 19 received Ad26.COV2.S at low or high dose, single or two shots; roughly five received placebo; per-sample allocation not given. The samples were gathered on day 63 after the first injection of vaccine or placebo. Profiled with immunoSEQ multiplex PCR; TCRdb holds only in-frame clones, not every one. The sample records about 460,000 clones, 80% to 90% being singletons. Regarding the study as a whole: Researchers cautioned that TCR breadth and depth analyses may have underestimated total T cell responses.

The CDR3 is 13 residues long. V lost 0 bases and J lost 1, with 3 bases in between. Germline CDR1 KGHSH, CDR2 LQKENI. The chain is built from TRBV18 and TRBJ1-1, with D unresolved. The source material was peripheral blood, sampled in a trial of Ad26.COV2.S vaccine versus placebo. The receptor was isolated from a person between 18 and 59 years old who received the Ad26.COV2.S COVID-19 vaccine or a placebo. For the CDR3, the DNA is TGTGCCAGCTCACCACCAGAGAACACTGAAGCTTTCTTT. Its protein product is CASSPPENTEAFF.